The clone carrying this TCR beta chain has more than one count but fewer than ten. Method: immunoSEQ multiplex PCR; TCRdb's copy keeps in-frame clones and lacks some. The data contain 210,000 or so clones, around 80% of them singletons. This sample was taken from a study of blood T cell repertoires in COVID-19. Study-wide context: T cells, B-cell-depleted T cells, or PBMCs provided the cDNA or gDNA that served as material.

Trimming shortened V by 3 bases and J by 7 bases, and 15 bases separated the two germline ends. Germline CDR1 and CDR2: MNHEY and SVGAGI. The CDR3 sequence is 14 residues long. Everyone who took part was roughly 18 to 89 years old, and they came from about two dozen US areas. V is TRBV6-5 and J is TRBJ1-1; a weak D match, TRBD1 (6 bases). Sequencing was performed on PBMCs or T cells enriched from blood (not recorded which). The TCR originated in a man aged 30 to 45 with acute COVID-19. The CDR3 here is CASSYSGTTLEAFF. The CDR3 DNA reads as TGTGCCAGCAGTTATTCGGGGACAACACTTGAAGCTTTCTTT.